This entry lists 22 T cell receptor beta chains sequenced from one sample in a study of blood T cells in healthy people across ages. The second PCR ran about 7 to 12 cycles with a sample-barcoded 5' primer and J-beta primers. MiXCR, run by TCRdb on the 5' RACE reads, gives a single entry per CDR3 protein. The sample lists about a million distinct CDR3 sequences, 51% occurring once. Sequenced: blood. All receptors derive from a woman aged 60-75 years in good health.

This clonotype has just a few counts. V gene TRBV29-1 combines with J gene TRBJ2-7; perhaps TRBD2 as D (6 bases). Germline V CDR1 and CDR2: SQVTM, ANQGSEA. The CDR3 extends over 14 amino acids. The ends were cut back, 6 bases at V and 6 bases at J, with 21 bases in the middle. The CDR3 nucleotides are TGCAGCGTAGGTCCAGTGGTGGGGGGTTCCGAGCAGTACTTC. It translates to CSVGPVVGGSEQYF.

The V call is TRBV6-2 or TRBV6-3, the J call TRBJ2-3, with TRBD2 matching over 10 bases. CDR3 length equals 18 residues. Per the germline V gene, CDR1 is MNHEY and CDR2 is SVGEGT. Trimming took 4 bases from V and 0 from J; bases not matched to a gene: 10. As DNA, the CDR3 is TGTGCCAGCAGTTCAACCACTGGACTAGCGGCTAGCACAGATACGCAGTATTTT. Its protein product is CASSSTTGLAASTDTQYF.

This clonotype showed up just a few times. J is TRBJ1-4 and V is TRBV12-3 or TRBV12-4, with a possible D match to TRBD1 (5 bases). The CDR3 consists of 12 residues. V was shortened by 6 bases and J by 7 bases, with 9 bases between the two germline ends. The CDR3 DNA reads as TGTGCCAGCAGGCGGGGGGGTGAAAAACTGTTTTTT. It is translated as CASRRGGEKLFF.

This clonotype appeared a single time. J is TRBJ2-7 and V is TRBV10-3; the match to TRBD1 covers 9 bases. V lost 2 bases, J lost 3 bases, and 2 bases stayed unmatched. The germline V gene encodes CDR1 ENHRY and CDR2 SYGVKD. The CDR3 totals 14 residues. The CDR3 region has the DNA TGTGCCATCAGTGAGAGGGGACAGGGCTACGAGCAGTACTTC. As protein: CAISERGQGYEQYF.

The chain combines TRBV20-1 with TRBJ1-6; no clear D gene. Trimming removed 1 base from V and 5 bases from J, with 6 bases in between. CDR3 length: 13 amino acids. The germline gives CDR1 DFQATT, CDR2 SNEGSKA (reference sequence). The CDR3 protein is CSARGRNNSPLHF. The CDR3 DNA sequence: TGCAGTGCTAGAGGTCGGAATAATTCACCCCTCCACTTT.

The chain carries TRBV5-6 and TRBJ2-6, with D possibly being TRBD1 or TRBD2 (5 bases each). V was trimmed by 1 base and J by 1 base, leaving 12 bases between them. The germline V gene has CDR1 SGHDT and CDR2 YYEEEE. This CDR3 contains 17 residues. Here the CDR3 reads CASSLNEGRSGANVLTF. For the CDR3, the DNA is TGTGCCAGCAGCTTGAATGAGGGGCGTTCTGGGGCCAACGTCCTGACTTTC.

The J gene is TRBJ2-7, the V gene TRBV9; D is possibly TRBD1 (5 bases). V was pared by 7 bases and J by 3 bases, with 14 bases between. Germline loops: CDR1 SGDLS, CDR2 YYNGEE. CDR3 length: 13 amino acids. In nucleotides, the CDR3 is TGTGCCAGCGGTCACGGACACGGCTACGAGCAGTACTTC. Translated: CASGHGHGYEQYF.

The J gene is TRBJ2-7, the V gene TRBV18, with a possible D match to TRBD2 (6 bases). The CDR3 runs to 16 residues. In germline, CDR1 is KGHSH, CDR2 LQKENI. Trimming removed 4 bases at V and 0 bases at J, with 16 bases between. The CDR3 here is CASSLAGTSVSYEQYF. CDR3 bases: TGTGCCAGCTCACTCGCCGGGACTTCCGTCTCCTACGAGCAGTACTTC.

In DNA, the CDR3 is TGCGCCAGCAGCCAAGAACGGGGGGTCACGGGCGAGCAGTACTTC. It is translated as CASSQERGVTGEQYF. The chain recombines TRBV4-1 with TRBJ2-4, with 7 bases that match TRBD2. With the DNA end fitting TRBJ2-7 better, the J assignment may be wrong. The CDR3 is 15 residues long. From germline, CDR1 is MGHRA and CDR2 YSYEKL.

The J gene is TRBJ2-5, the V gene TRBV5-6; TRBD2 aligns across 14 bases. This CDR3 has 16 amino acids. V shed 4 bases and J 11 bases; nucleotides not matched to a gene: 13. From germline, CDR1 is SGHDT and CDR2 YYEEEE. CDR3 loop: CASSLGTSGSEGEQYF. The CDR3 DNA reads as TGTGCCAGCAGCCTCGGGACTAGCGGGAGTGAGGGTGAGCAGTACTTC.

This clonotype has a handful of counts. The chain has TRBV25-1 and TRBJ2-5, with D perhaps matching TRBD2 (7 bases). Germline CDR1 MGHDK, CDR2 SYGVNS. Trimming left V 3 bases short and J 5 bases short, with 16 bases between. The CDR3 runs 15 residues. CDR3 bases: TGTGCCAGCAGTGATAGGGGGAGGGCCTCCGAGACCCAGTACTTC. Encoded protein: CASSDRGRASETQYF.

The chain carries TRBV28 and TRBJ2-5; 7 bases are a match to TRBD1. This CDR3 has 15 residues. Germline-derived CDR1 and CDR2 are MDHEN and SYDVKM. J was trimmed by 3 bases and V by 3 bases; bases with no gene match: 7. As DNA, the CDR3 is TGTGCCAGCAGTTTCTCCGGGACAGCAAAAGAGACCCAGTACTTC. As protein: CASSFSGTAKETQYF.

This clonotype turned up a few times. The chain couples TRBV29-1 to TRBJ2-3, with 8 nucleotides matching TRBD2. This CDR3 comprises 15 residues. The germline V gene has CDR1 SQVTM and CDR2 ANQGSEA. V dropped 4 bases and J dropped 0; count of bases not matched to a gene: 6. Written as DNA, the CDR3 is TGCAGCGTTGGTAGGCTAGCGGGTAGCACAGATACGCAGTATTTT. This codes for CSVGRLAGSTDTQYF.

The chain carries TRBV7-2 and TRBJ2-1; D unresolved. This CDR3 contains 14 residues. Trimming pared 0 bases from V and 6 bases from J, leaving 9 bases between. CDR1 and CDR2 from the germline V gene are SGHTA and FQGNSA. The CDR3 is CASSLAVRSNEQFF. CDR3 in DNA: TGTGCCAGCAGCTTAGCGGTTCGGTCCAATGAGCAGTTCTTC.

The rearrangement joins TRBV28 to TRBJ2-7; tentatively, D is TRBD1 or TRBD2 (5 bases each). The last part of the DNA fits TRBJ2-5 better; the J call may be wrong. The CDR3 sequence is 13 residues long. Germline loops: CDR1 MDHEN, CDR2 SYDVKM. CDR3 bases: TGTGCCAGCAGGGGGGACCCCCTAGAGACCCAGTACTTC. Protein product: CASRGDPLETQYF.

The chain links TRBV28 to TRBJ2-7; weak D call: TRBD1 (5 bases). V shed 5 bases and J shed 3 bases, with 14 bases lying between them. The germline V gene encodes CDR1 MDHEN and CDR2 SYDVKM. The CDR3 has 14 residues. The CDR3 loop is CASSLPGHLYEQYF. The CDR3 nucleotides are TGTGCCAGCAGTCTCCCAGGACACCTCTACGAGCAGTACTTC.

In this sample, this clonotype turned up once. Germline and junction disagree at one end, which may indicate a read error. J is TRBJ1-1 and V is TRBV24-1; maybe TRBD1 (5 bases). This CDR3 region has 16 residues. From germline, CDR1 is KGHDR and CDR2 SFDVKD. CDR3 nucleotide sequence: TGTGTCACCAGTCATGGGGCAGGTACCATGAACACTGAAGCTTTCTTT. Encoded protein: CVTSHGAGTMNTEAFF.

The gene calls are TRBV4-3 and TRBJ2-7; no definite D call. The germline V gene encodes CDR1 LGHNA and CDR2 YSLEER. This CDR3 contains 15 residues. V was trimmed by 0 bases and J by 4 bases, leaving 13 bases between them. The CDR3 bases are TGCGCCAGCAGCCAAGATCGTATTCGAGATTACGAGCAGTACTTC. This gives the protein CASSQDRIRDYEQYF.

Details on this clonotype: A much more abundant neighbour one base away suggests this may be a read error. CDR3 in DNA: TGTGCCAGCAGTTACTCGATTGCCTACGAGCAGTACTTC. Protein product: CASSYSIAYEQYF. This chain joins TRBV6-6 and TRBJ2-7; unclear D gene. The CDR3 runs 13 residues. Germline V CDR1 and CDR2: MNHNY, SVGAGI (reference sequence). Between the trimmed V and J ends, which lost 0 bases and 2 bases, there was a span of 5 bases.

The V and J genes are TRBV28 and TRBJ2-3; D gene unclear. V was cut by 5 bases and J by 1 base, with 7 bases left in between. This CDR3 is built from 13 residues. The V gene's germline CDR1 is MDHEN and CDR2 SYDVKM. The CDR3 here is CASSRMGTDTQYF. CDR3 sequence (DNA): TGTGCCAGCAGTCGAATGGGCACAGATACGCAGTATTTT.

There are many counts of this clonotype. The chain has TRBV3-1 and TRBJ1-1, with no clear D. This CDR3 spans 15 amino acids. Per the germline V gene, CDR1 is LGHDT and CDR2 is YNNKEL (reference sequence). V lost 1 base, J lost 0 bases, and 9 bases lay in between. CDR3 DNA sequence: TGTGCCAGCAGCCAAGGCCAGACGCTGAACACTGAAGCTTTCTTT. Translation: CASSQGQTLNTEAFF.

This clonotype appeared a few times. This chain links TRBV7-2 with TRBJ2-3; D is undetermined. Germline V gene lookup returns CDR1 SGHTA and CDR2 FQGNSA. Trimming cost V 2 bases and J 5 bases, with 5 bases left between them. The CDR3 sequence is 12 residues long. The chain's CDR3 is CASSLLIDTQYF. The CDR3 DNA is TGTGCCAGCAGCTTACTTATAGATACGCAGTATTTT.